A single sample is the source of the 32 T cell receptor beta chains below, sequenced in a study of blood T cell repertoires in COVID-19. Data came from immunoSEQ multiplex PCR; TCRdb stores just in-frame clones and leaves some out. The sample includes 300,000 to 400,000 clones, around 87% of them seen just once. Sequences were obtained from peripheral blood. The receptor source for this set is a woman aged 45 to 65 with COVID-19, enrolled during active disease.

The chain employs TRBV5-1 and TRBJ2-1; 9 bases fit TRBD2. V trimming: 3 bases; J trimming: 9 bases; junction bases outside the gene matches: 13. The CDR3 totals 16 residues. In germline, CDR1 is SGHRS, CDR2 YFSETQ. Here the CDR3 reads CASSSSVAGGHSEQFF. The CDR3 region has the DNA TGCGCCAGCAGCTCATCGGTGGCGGGAGGGCATAGTGAGCAGTTCTTC.

This clone was observed a few times. For the CDR3, the DNA is TGTGCCACCCAATGGCGGGGCCCGGGTGAGCAGTTCTTC. Amino acids: CATQWRGPGEQFF. The genes are TRBV12-3 or TRBV12-4 and TRBJ2-1; possible D gene TRBD2, 6 bases. V was pared by 10 bases and J by 9 bases, with 19 bases between. The CDR3 is made up of 13 amino acids.

The gene calls are TRBV19 and TRBJ1-1; tentative D call: TRBD1 (5 bases). Trimming removed 2 bases at V and 0 bases at J, with 13 bases between. Germline values: CDR1 LNHDA, CDR2 SQIVND (reference sequence). This CDR3 region has 16 residues. CDR3 sequence: CASSITPGDLNTEAFF. In nucleotides, the CDR3 is TGTGCCAGTAGTATAACCCCGGGGGACTTGAACACTGAAGCTTTCTTT.

The chain employs TRBV5-5 and TRBJ1-1; D unresolved. The CDR3 sequence is 14 residues long. V lost 4 bases, J lost 1 base, and 11 bases lay in between. Germline V gene lookup returns CDR1 SGHKS and CDR2 YYEKEE (reference sequence). In DNA form, the CDR3 reads TGTGCCAGCAGCAAGCAGGTCCGGAACACTGAAGCTTTCTTT. Translating it yields CASSKQVRNTEAFF.

The chain has TRBV11-3 and TRBJ2-3; no clear D gene. The CDR3 consists of 14 residues. Per germline, CDR1 SGHNT and CDR2 YENEEA. V lost 4 bases and J lost 1, with 9 bases in between. In nucleotides, the CDR3 is TGTGCCAGCAGCTCGCCGGGTCGCACAGATACGCAGTATTTT. Residues: CASSSPGRTDTQYF.

CDR3 loop: CASSPRTVTEAFF. The CDR3 region has the DNA TGTGCCAGCTCACCCCGGACAGTCACTGAAGCTTTCTTT. The chain has TRBV18 and TRBJ1-1; possibly TRBD1 for D (6 bases). This CDR3 comprises 13 residues. Germline V gene data show CDR1 as KGHSH and CDR2 as LQKENI. Between the trimmed V and J ends, which lost 3 bases and 4 bases, there was a span of 9 bases.

The V and J genes are TRBV7-9 and TRBJ1-2; 9 positions agree with TRBD1. With V trimmed by 2 bases and J by 2 bases, 3 bases remained unmatched. The CDR3 totals 15 residues. CDR1 and CDR2 from the germline V gene are SEHNR and FQNEAQ (reference sequence). CDR3 nucleotide sequence: TGTGCCAGCAGCTTATGGGACAGGGAAAACTATGGCTACACCTTC. It specifies CASSLWDRENYGYTF. Supplemented by reference TRBV7-9 and TRBJ1-2, the full variable domain reads DTGVSQNPRHKITKRGQNVTFRCDPISEHNRLYWYRQTLGQGPEFLTYFQNEAQLEKSRLLSDRFSAERPKGSFSTLEIQRTEQGDSAMYLCASSLWDRENYGYTFGSGTRLTVV.

The V gene is TRBV5-1, the J gene TRBJ2-3, with TRBD2 matching over 10 bases. This CDR3 has 17 amino acids. Germline V gene lookup returns CDR1 SGHRS and CDR2 YFSETQ. Germline trimming cut 4 bases from V and 4 bases from J; bases unmatched to any gene: 12. The CDR3 sequence is CASSQGGLAGDSDTQYF. DNA for the CDR3: TGCGCCAGCAGCCAGGGGGGGCTAGCGGGAGATTCAGATACGCAGTATTTT. The full variable domain, rest sourced from reference TRBV5-1 and TRBJ2-3, is KAGVTQTPRYLIKTRGQQVTLSCSPISGHRSVSWYQQTPGQGLQFLFEYFSETQRNKGNFPGRFSGRQFSNSRSEMNVSTLELGDSALYLCASSQGGLAGDSDTQYFGPGTRLTVL.

The gene calls are TRBV7-9 and TRBJ2-3; the D is unclear. Trimming took 5 bases from V and 9 from J, leaving 12 bases between them. Germline CDR1 reads SEHNR; CDR2 reads FQNEAQ (reference sequence). CDR3 length: 12 residues. The CDR3 region is CASSPQRFTQYF. The DNA of the CDR3 is TGTGCCAGCAGCCCCCAGCGCTTCACGCAGTATTTT.

This chain links TRBV5-6 with TRBJ2-3, with 7 bases matching TRBD1. V shed 4 bases and J 4 bases; nucleotides not matched to a gene: 6. CDR3 length: 14 amino acids. CDR1 and CDR2 (germline): SGHDT, YYEEEE. The CDR3 DNA follows: TGTGCCAGCAGCGGAGCAGGGGGAGCAGATACGCAGTATTTT. Protein: CASSGAGGADTQYF.

This clone has more than one count but fewer than ten. The chain carries TRBV3-1 (or the pseudogene TRBV3-2) and TRBJ1-1; possible D gene TRBD1, 5 bases. The CDR3 spans 16 residues. Looked up from germline, CDR1 is LGHDT and CDR2 is YNNKEL (reference sequence). V was cut by 5 bases and J by 4 bases, with 20 bases left in between. Here the CDR3 reads CASSALGGVFGTEAFF. CDR3 nucleotide sequence: TGTGCCAGCAGCGCCTTGGGGGGGGTTTTCGGCACTGAAGCTTTCTTT.

Points on this clone: Other DNA sequences in the sample encode the same CDR3. The V and J genes are TRBV20-1 and TRBJ2-7; D uncertain. Germline CDR1 and CDR2: DFQATT and SNEGSKA (reference sequence). This CDR3 has 11 amino acids. The ends were cut back, 0 bases at V and 4 bases at J, with 4 bases in the middle. The CDR3 DNA reads as TGCAGTGCTAGAGAATCATACGAGCAGTACTTC. Translating gives CSARESYEQYF.

The rearrangement uses TRBV12-3 or TRBV12-4 and TRBJ1-3, with a tentative D call TRBD1 (6 bases). Trimming removed 5 bases from V and 9 bases from J, with 14 bases in between. The CDR3 is 13 amino acids. DNA for the CDR3: TGTGCCAGCAGTCCTAGGGGGGGGAGCACCATATATTTT. Its protein is CASSPRGGSTIYF.

This chain links TRBV15 with TRBJ2-3; D ambiguous. Trimming pared 0 bases from V and 1 base from J, leaving 8 bases between. Germline V lookup: CDR1 LNHNV, CDR2 YYDKDF (reference sequence). This CDR3 has 15 amino acids. The CDR3 coding sequence is TGTGCCACCAGCAGAGATAGGCAGGGCACAGATACGCAGTATTTT. Amino acids: CATSRDRQGTDTQYF. Full variable domain (rest looked up from reference TRBV15 and TRBJ2-3): DAMVIQNPRYQVTQFGKPVTLSCSQTLNHNVMYWYQQKSSQAPKLLFHYYDKDFNNEADTPDNFQSRRPNTSFCFLDIRSPGLGDTAMYLCATSRDRQGTDTQYFGPGTRLTVL.

This chain links TRBV6-6 with TRBJ1-1, with D possibly being TRBD1 (6 bases). This CDR3 has 14 amino acids. V lost 10 bases and J 0 bases, leaving 15 bases between the germline ends. Germline assignment: CDR1 MNHNY and CDR2 SVGAGI (reference sequence). The CDR3 region has the DNA TGTGCCACCGTCCGGGACAATGTGAACACTGAAGCTTTCTTT. It encodes CATVRDNVNTEAFF.

This chain connects TRBV3-1 (or the pseudogene TRBV3-2) to TRBJ2-1; 7 bases match TRBD2. The V and J ends lost 4 bases and 0 bases, in that order; junction bases with no gene match: 6. This CDR3 has 16 residues. In germline, CDR1 is LGHDT, CDR2 YNNKEL (reference sequence). CDR3 nucleotides: TGTGCCAGCAGCCCTTTCGGGGGGATCTCCTACAATGAGCAGTTCTTC. It specifies CASSPFGGISYNEQFF.

The chain couples TRBV6-6 to TRBJ2-1; TRBD2 matches at 7 bases. The CDR3 runs 18 residues. Trimming removed 5 bases from V and 6 bases from J; junction bases left unmatched: 19. The germline CDR1 and CDR2 sequences are MNHNY and SVGAGI (reference sequence). CDR3 DNA: TGTGCCAGCAGTCGGCGGGAGAATTTGTTGCTGTTGTCCAATGAGCAGTTCTTC. Its translation is CASSRRENLLLLSNEQFF.

This chain links TRBV14 with TRBJ2-5; unclear D gene. Germline CDR1 is SGHDN and CDR2 is FVKESK. The V gene lost 2 bases and the J gene lost 5 bases, with 6 bases spanning the gap. The CDR3 spans 12 residues. CDR3 protein: CASSQSRETQYF. CDR3 DNA: TGTGCCAGCAGCCAATCGAGGGAGACCCAGTACTTC.

The CDR3 loop is CASSQFGTGDLRSSYEQYF. DNA of the CDR3: TGTGCCAGCAGCCAGTTCGGGACTGGAGATCTTAGAAGTAGCTACGAGCAGTACTTC. The chain uses TRBV3-1 (or the pseudogene TRBV3-2) and TRBJ2-7, with D possibly being TRBD2 (6 bases). The CDR3 runs 19 residues. In germline, CDR1 is LGHDT, CDR2 YNNKEL (reference sequence). The ends were cut back, 3 bases at V and 3 bases at J, with 27 bases in the middle.

This clone was seen a single time. This chain uses TRBV19 with TRBJ1-1, with TRBD1 as a possible D gene (6 bases). There are 13 residues in the CDR3. Germline CDR1 is LNHDA and CDR2 is SQIVND (reference sequence). Deletions cut 6 bases from V and 3 bases from J, with 11 bases between. The CDR3 DNA reads TGTGCCAGTAGAACAGGGCTTTACACTGAAGCTTTCTTT. It specifies CASRTGLYTEAFF.

J is TRBJ2-1 and V is TRBV7-7; D remains ambiguous. CDR1 SSHAT and CDR2 FNYEAQ come from the germline V gene (reference sequence). V lost 5 bases and J lost 3, with 14 bases in between. This CDR3 contains 15 residues. The CDR3 nucleotides read TGTGCCAGCAGCCAAACCCGAGAATACTACAATGAGCAGTTCTTC. This sequence encodes CASSQTREYYNEQFF.

The chain is built from TRBV30 and TRBJ2-5; D is unclear. The CDR3 is 15 residues long. With 0 bases removed from V and 0 bases from J, the gap between germline ends came to 11 bases. Germline V gene sequence: CDR1 GTSNPN, CDR2 SVGIG (reference sequence). The CDR3 loop reads CAWSVRNIYQETQYF. CDR3 coding DNA: TGTGCCTGGAGTGTACGAAACATCTACCAAGAGACCCAGTACTTC.

The chain recombines TRBV19 with TRBJ1-2; 7 bases map to TRBD1. The CDR3 sequence is 14 residues long. Trimming cost V 5 bases and J 8 bases; bases outside gene matches: 11. CDR1 and CDR2 from the germline V gene are LNHDA and SQIVND (reference sequence). CDR3 region: CASSPNQGVGGYTF. In DNA, the CDR3 is TGTGCCAGTAGTCCAAATCAGGGGGTGGGAGGCTACACCTTC.

The chain employs TRBV6-6 and TRBJ2-7, with 7 bases matching TRBD2. From germline, CDR1 is MNHNY and CDR2 SVGAGI (reference sequence). This CDR3 is 14 amino acids long. J was trimmed by 3 bases and V by 5 bases; bases with no gene match: 7. The chain's CDR3 is CASSGLREGYEQYF. The CDR3 region has the DNA TGTGCCAGCAGTGGACTCAGGGAGGGCTACGAGCAGTACTTC.

The chain uses TRBV7-9 and TRBJ2-1; possible D gene TRBD2, 5 bases. CDR1 is SEHNR and CDR2 is FQNEAQ in the germline V gene (reference sequence). Trimming shortened V by 5 bases and J by 6 bases, and 8 bases separated the two germline ends. This CDR3 is 12 amino acids long. The CDR3 reads CASSPTSNEQFF. As DNA, the CDR3 is TGTGCCAGCAGCCCAACTAGCAATGAGCAGTTCTTC.

The chain carries TRBV11-2 and TRBJ2-2; 8 bases are shared with TRBD1. This CDR3 has 16 residues. Germline CDR1 is SGHAT and CDR2 is FQNNGV. The junction had 6 bases not matched to a gene; V was cut back by 1 base and J by 5 bases. The CDR3 is CASSLGTGKSTGELFF. The CDR3 DNA sequence: TGTGCCAGCAGCTTAGGGACAGGGAAAAGTACCGGGGAGCTGTTTTTT.

The rearrangement uses TRBV9 and TRBJ2-5; the D gene is possibly TRBD2 (5 bases). The germline V gene encodes CDR1 SGDLS and CDR2 YYNGEE. The CDR3 length is 14 residues. V was clipped by 2 bases and J by 5 bases, with 13 bases between them. CDR3 sequence reads: CASSVTGIGETQYF. The DNA for the CDR3 is TGTGCCAGCAGCGTGACGGGGATTGGGGAGACCCAGTACTTC.

This sequence joins TRBV19 and TRBJ2-7; 9 bases fit TRBD1. Germline V gives CDR1 LNHDA, CDR2 SQIVND (reference sequence). This CDR3 has 14 residues. With 3 bases clipped from V and 3 bases from J, the junction kept 3 bases outside the gene matches. The CDR3 sequence: CASSIAGQGYEQYF. In nucleotides, the CDR3 is TGTGCCAGTAGTATTGCGGGACAGGGCTACGAGCAGTACTTC.

The chain carries TRBV5-1 and TRBJ2-5, with 9 bases fitting TRBD2. Germline CDR1 reads SGHRS; CDR2 reads YFSETQ. This CDR3 is 14 amino acids long. The V segment lost 3 bases and the J segment 5 bases; nucleotides outside the gene matches: 5. CDR3 coding DNA: TGCGCCAGCAGCTCAGGGACTAGCCGCGAGACCCAGTACTTC. Its protein is CASSSGTSRETQYF.

CDR3 in amino acids: CASSLASGLAGGGDTQYF. The CDR3 nucleotides read TGTGCCAGCAGCTTAGCTTCCGGACTAGCGGGAGGGGGAGATACGCAGTATTTT. The chain carries TRBV7-2 and TRBJ2-3; 15 nucleotides agree with TRBD2. V shed 0 bases, J shed 5 bases, and the junction held 6 bases outside the gene matches. The CDR3 spans 18 residues. Germline loops: CDR1 SGHTA, CDR2 FQGNSA.

The CDR3 here is CASSGRDRGWELRNEQFF. DNA of the CDR3: TGTGCCAGCAGCGGCCGGGACAGGGGGTGGGAGCTCAGGAATGAGCAGTTCTTC. The chain recombines TRBV7-8 with TRBJ2-1; TRBD1 agrees at 11 bases. The V segment lost 5 bases and the J segment 7 bases; nucleotides outside the gene matches: 16. Germline V CDR1 and CDR2: SGHVS, FQNEAQ. The CDR3 is 18 amino acids.

The chain is built from TRBV15 and TRBJ2-7, with a tentative D call TRBD1 (6 bases). The CDR3 has 15 amino acids. Germline V gene sequence: CDR1 LNHNV, CDR2 YYDKDF (reference sequence). Trimming shortened V by 3 bases and J by 2 bases, and 14 bases separated the two germline ends. CDR3 nucleotide sequence: TGTGCCACCAGCAGGACCCCGGACAGCGCCTACGAGCAGTACTTC. Translated, it gives CATSRTPDSAYEQYF.